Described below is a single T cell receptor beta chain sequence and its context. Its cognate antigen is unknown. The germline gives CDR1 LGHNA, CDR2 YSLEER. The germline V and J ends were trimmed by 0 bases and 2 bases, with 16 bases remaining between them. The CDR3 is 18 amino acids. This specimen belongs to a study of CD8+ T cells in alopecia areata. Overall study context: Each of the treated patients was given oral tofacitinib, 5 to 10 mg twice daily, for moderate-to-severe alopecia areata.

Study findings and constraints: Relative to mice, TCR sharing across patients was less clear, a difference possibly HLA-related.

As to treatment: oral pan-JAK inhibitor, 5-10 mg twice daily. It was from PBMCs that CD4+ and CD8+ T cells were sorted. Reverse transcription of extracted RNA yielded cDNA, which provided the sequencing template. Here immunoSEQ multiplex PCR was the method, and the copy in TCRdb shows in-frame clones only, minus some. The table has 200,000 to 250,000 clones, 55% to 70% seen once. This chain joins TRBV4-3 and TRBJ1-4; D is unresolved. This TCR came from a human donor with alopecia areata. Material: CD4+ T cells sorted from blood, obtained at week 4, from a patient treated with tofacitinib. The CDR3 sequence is CASSQDSTYPGTNEKLFF. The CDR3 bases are TGCGCCAGCAGCCAAGATTCCACGTACCCCGGGACTAATGAAAAACTGTTTTTT.